These 19 T cell receptor beta chains came from one sample sequenced in a study of post-analysis software for immune sequencing data. Unique molecular identifiers had been added to the TCR beta cDNA libraries. In TCRdb, the PCR reads were re-called with MiXCR into one record per CDR3 protein. The repertoire includes about 200,000 distinct CDR3 sequences, approximately 30% of them detected once, and roughly 3.4% sits in the top ten. These receptors have no identified antigens. General observations from the study: In patients, TRBV5-6, TRBV5-1 and TRBV20-1 belonged to five or six TRBV segments found more frequently than in controls.

Input material: blood. These receptors all stem from a girl aged 2 to 17 with multiple sclerosis.

The chain employs TRBV6-5 and TRBJ1-1, with TRBD1 matching 8 bases. The CDR3 is 15 amino acids. Trimming removed 6 bases from V and 0 bases from J; junction bases left unmatched: 6. The V gene's germline CDR1 is MNHEY and CDR2 SVGAGI. The CDR3 sequence is CASRQGDRMNTEAFF. The CDR3 DNA is TGTGCCAGCAGACAAGGGGACAGGATGAACACTGAAGCTTTCTTT.

This clonotype has only a few counts. The V call is TRBV5-1, the J call TRBJ1-1, with 9 bases lining up with TRBD1. The CDR3 extends over 14 amino acids. From germline, CDR1 is SGHRS and CDR2 YFSETQ. Trimming took 4 bases from V and 5 from J; bases not matched to a gene: 6. The CDR3 region is CASSGTGRGTEAFF. Written as DNA, the CDR3 is TGCGCCAGCAGCGGGACAGGGCGCGGGACTGAAGCTTTCTTT.

This clonotype was observed many times. The chain combines TRBV29-1 with TRBJ2-5, with D possibly matching TRBD1 (5 bases). The CDR3 is 13 residues long. Trimming cost V 7 bases and J 1 base, with 13 bases left between them. Germline V lookup: CDR1 SQVTM, CDR2 ANQGSEA. In DNA form, the CDR3 reads TGCAGCGGATCACAGGAGTTCCAAGAGACCCAGTACTTC. Protein product: CSGSQEFQETQYF.

This chain connects TRBV7-2 to TRBJ1-1; D gene unclear. The CDR3 has 12 amino acids. V lost 6 bases and J 7 bases, leaving 12 bases between the germline ends. Germline values: CDR1 SGHTA, CDR2 FQGNSA. CDR3 nucleotide sequence: TGTGCCAGCAGTGTACAGAATGTTGAAGCTTTCTTT. Amino acids: CASSVQNVEAFF.

This clonotype was seen repeatedly, ten times or more. The rearrangement links TRBV29-1 to TRBJ1-2; TRBD1 might be the D (5 bases). Germline V gene lookup returns CDR1 SQVTM and CDR2 ANQGSEA. Trimming left V 7 bases short and J 7 bases short, with 13 bases between. There are 11 residues in the CDR3. The CDR3 DNA is TGCAGCGCCTCCCGGGGGTCTGGCTACACCTTC. Amino acids: CSASRGSGYTF.

The gene calls are TRBV28 and TRBJ2-5; no definite D call. Per the germline V gene, CDR1 is MDHEN and CDR2 is SYDVKM. V lost 6 bases, J lost 4 bases, and 6 bases lay in between. The CDR3 runs 11 residues. In DNA form, the CDR3 reads TGTGCCAGCAGGAAGGGAGAGACCCAGTACTTC. This sequence encodes CASRKGETQYF.

This chain links TRBV5-1 with TRBJ2-5; no reliable D call. The V gene lost 3 bases and the J gene lost 5 bases, with 14 bases spanning the gap. CDR3 size: 14 residues. Per the germline V gene, CDR1 is SGHRS and CDR2 is YFSETQ. The CDR3: CASSWEGRAETQYF. The CDR3 DNA reads TGCGCCAGCAGCTGGGAAGGCCGAGCGGAGACCCAGTACTTC.

The chain employs TRBV15 and TRBJ2-7; 8 bases line up with TRBD1. Germline V gene sequence: CDR1 LNHNV, CDR2 YYDKDF (reference sequence). V lost 0 bases, J lost 5 bases, and 9 bases stayed unmatched. The CDR3 runs 16 residues. In DNA, the CDR3 is TGTGCCACCAGCAGAGATCGAAGGGCAGGGGGCCACGAGCAGTACTTC. Translated: CATSRDRRAGGHEQYF.

This clonotype was seen many times. This chain uses TRBV29-1 with TRBJ2-7; TRBD2 might be the D (6 bases). Germline CDR1 SQVTM, CDR2 ANQGSEA. This CDR3 is 15 amino acids long. CDR3 region: CSPKLGGTDLYEQYF. The CDR3 region has the DNA TGCAGTCCAAAACTCGGCGGGACGGACCTCTACGAGCAGTACTTC.

This clonotype has a handful of counts. This sequence joins TRBV6-1 and TRBJ1-1; TRBD1 might be the D (5 bases). The germline V and J ends were trimmed by 11 bases and 5 bases, with 9 bases remaining between them. The CDR3 extends over 10 amino acids. Germline CDR1 reads MNHNS; CDR2 reads SASEGT. CDR3 bases: TGTGCCGGGGGGGGAACTGAAGCTTTCTTT. Encoded protein: CAGGGTEAFF.

This clonotype was counted between two and nine times. The genes are TRBV12-5 and TRBJ2-1; D is unresolved. Germline-derived CDR1 and CDR2 are LGHNT and FRNRAP. This CDR3 has 15 amino acids. V was trimmed by 6 bases and J by 0 bases, leaving 12 bases between them. DNA of the CDR3: TGTGCTAGTGGAAAAGGGTCAGGCTCCTACAATGAGCAGTTCTTC. Amino acid sequence: CASGKGSGSYNEQFF.

This clonotype was found a few times. J is TRBJ1-1 and V is TRBV6-5; 7 nucleotides line up with TRBD1. CDR3 length equals 12 residues. The junction had 6 bases not matched to a gene; V was cut back by 6 bases and J by 8 bases. Germline V gene lookup returns CDR1 MNHEY and CDR2 SVGAGI. CDR3 nucleotide sequence: TGTGCCAGCAGCCCCGGACAGGAGGAAGCTTTCTTT. This translates into CASSPGQEEAFF.

This clonotype was seen repeatedly, ten times or more. V and J are TRBV20-1 and TRBJ2-7; 10 bases match TRBD1. CDR1 and CDR2 from the germline V gene are DFQATT and SNEGSKA (reference sequence). V lost 3 bases, J lost 5 bases, and 7 bases stayed unmatched. This CDR3 is 14 amino acids long. CDR3 sequence reads: CSASRQGARDEQYF. CDR3 in DNA: TGCAGTGCTAGCAGACAGGGGGCGAGGGACGAGCAGTACTTC.

This clonotype occurred many times. This chain uses TRBV20-1 with TRBJ2-1; TRBD2 might be the D (5 bases). This CDR3 has 13 amino acids. Per germline, CDR1 DFQATT and CDR2 SNEGSKA (reference sequence). V shed 5 bases and J shed 3 bases, with 11 bases lying between them. Written as DNA, the CDR3 is TGCAGTGCTCCCCGAAGCGGCTACAATGAGCAGTTCTTC. It specifies CSAPRSGYNEQFF.

This clonotype was detected many times. The V call is TRBV20-1, the J call TRBJ2-5; 7 nucleotides match TRBD1. Trimming removed 5 bases from V and 3 bases from J; junction bases left unmatched: 9. From germline, CDR1 is DFQATT and CDR2 SNEGSKA (reference sequence). There are 14 residues in the CDR3. Here the CDR3 reads CSAPTGRKEETQYF. CDR3 coding DNA: TGCAGTGCTCCGACAGGGCGGAAAGAAGAGACCCAGTACTTC.

This chain links TRBV5-1 with TRBJ2-1; D is tentatively TRBD1 or TRBD2 (6 bases each). V lost 3 bases and J lost 4, with 14 bases in between. Germline loops: CDR1 SGHRS, CDR2 YFSETQ. The CDR3 consists of 15 residues. CDR3 loop: CASSYGGREYNEQFF. CDR3 coding DNA: TGCGCCAGCAGCTACGGGGGCAGGGAATACAATGAGCAGTTCTTC.

This clonotype was observed at least ten times. The chain is built from TRBV24-1 and TRBJ2-7, with 7 bases identical to TRBD2. V was clipped by 5 bases and J by 5 bases; unmatched bases: 11. There are 15 residues in the CDR3. Germline CDR1 KGHDR, CDR2 SFDVKD. The CDR3 sequence: CATSAGFAGEDEQYF. In DNA form, the CDR3 reads TGTGCCACCAGTGCGGGATTTGCGGGAGAGGACGAGCAGTACTTC.

The chain is built from TRBV12-3 or TRBV12-4 and TRBJ2-1; no firm D call. Trimming took off 1 base at V and 10 bases at J, with 14 bases between the two ends. The CDR3 is made up of 14 amino acids. The DNA for the CDR3 is TGTGCCAGCAGTTTAGTAAAGGGTTGGTGGGAGCAGTTCTTC. Translated: CASSLVKGWWEQFF.

J is TRBJ2-7 and V is TRBV20-1, with TRBD2 matching over 12 bases. CDR1 and CDR2 (germline): DFQATT, SNEGSKA (reference sequence). CDR3 length equals 15 residues. Germline trimming cut 6 bases from V and 3 bases from J; bases unmatched to any gene: 9. As DNA, the CDR3 is TGCAGTGCCCAGGGACTAGCGGGCTTTAACTACGAGCAGTACTTC. It is translated as CSAQGLAGFNYEQYF.